Shown below are 20 T cell receptor beta chains from a single sample sequenced in a study of response to subunit inactivated influenza vaccine. TCRdb used MiXCR to reprocess the RT-PCR reads, holding one entry per CDR3 protein. The sample shows about 780,000 distinct CDR3 sequences, about a fifth of them seen only once. The sequenced sample was PBMCs from blood, obtained more than 4 days after vaccination. The receptors stem from a man in his forties or fifties who received an inactivated influenza vaccine.

This clonotype has only a few counts. The chain recombines TRBV6-2 or TRBV6-3 with TRBJ2-3; a weak D match, TRBD2 (6 bases). This CDR3 is built from 16 residues. Trimming left V 6 bases short and J 5 bases short, with 21 bases between. The germline V gene has CDR1 MNHEY and CDR2 SVGEGT. DNA for the CDR3: TGTGCCAGCAGCACACCGGGACTCATTTTGGGAGATACGCAGTATTTT. It yields the protein CASSTPGLILGDTQYF.

This sequence joins TRBV7-9 and TRBJ2-7, with D possibly matching TRBD2 (5 bases). V was shortened by 2 bases and J by 6 bases, with 17 bases between the two germline ends. In germline, CDR1 is SEHNR, CDR2 FQNEAQ (reference sequence). The CDR3 extends over 15 amino acids. This chain's CDR3 is CASSLRTGSSGEQYF. In DNA form, the CDR3 reads TGTGCCAGCAGCTTACGAACGGGATCCTCGGGCGAGCAGTACTTC.

The chain combines TRBV12-3 or TRBV12-4 with TRBJ2-7, with TRBD2 as a possible D gene (6 bases). The V gene lost 3 bases and the J gene lost 5 bases, with 11 bases spanning the gap. The CDR3 consists of 13 residues. CDR3 sequence: CASSFRAGNEQYF. The CDR3 DNA reads TGTGCCAGCAGTTTCCGGGCGGGGAACGAGCAGTACTTC.

This clonotype turned up a few times. CDR3 DNA: TGTGCCAGCAGATCCTCCGGGGTGGGTGAGCAGTACTTC. Translation gives CASRSSGVGEQYF. The chain carries TRBV5-5 and TRBJ2-7; tentatively, D is TRBD2 (5 bases). V gave up 5 bases and J gave up 7 bases, with 16 bases separating them. This CDR3 has 13 amino acids. Germline V lookup: CDR1 SGHKS, CDR2 YYEKEE (reference sequence).

The genes are TRBV7-6 and TRBJ2-7; TRBD2 agrees at 11 bases. Germline trimming cut 2 bases from V and 2 bases from J; bases unmatched to any gene: 11. In germline, CDR1 is SGHVS, CDR2 FNYEAQ. This CDR3 has 18 residues. The DNA for the CDR3 is TGTGCCAGCAGCTTATCACTAGCGGGGGCCAATAAAACCTACGAGCAGTACTTC. Translated, it gives CASSLSLAGANKTYEQYF.

J is TRBJ1-4 and V is TRBV30; D may be TRBD1 (5 bases). Germline CDR1 and CDR2: GTSNPN and SVGIG (reference sequence). Trimming pared 3 bases from V and 7 bases from J, leaving 12 bases between. The CDR3 consists of 13 residues. The CDR3 DNA follows: TGTGCCTGGAGCCCCGGGGCGCGTGAAAAACTGTTTTTT. Protein product: CAWSPGAREKLFF.

This clonotype was observed a few times. The V gene is TRBV6-1, the J gene TRBJ1-2; D gene uncertain. The V end lost 5 bases, the J end lost 2 bases, and 15 bases lay between the germline ends. The CDR3 extends over 15 amino acids. Germline V CDR1 and CDR2: MNHNS, SASEGT. CDR3 coding DNA: TGTGCCAGCAGTCAAAGACCCATCCAGAACTATGGCTACACCTTC. Its protein is CASSQRPIQNYGYTF.

The rearrangement links TRBV10-3 to TRBJ1-1; D remains unclear. The CDR3 consists of 14 residues. The germline V gene encodes CDR1 ENHRY and CDR2 SYGVKD. The V and J ends lost 3 bases and 3 bases respectively, with 11 bases between them. CDR3 sequence reads: CAISDHNRDTEAFF. DNA of the CDR3: TGTGCCATCAGTGATCACAATAGGGACACTGAAGCTTTCTTT.

The V call is TRBV4-3, the J call TRBJ2-3, with TRBD1 matching over 7 bases. The CDR3 length is 15 residues. The germline CDR1 and CDR2 sequences are LGHNA and YSLEER. The V and J ends lost 0 bases and 6 bases, in that order; junction bases with no gene match: 6. The CDR3 coding sequence is TGCGCCAGCAGCCAAGATGAGAGGGGGCTGGATACGCAGTATTTT. Protein sequence: CASSQDERGLDTQYF.

The table lists this clonotype with a few counts. The chain employs TRBV28 and TRBJ1-5; the match to TRBD1 covers 7 bases. The germline gives CDR1 MDHEN, CDR2 SYDVKM. The trim removed 5 bases at V and 1 base at J, leaving 8 bases unmatched. The CDR3 sequence is 16 residues long. The chain's CDR3 is CASSTRQGVSNQPQHF. DNA for the CDR3: TGTGCCAGCAGTACCCGACAGGGAGTCAGCAATCAGCCCCAGCATTTT.

The chain joins TRBV27 to TRBJ2-2; no clear D gene. The ends were cut back, 7 bases at V and 0 bases at J, with 15 bases in the middle. Germline CDR1 and CDR2: MNHEY and SMNVEV (reference sequence). The CDR3 length is 16 residues. CDR3 coding DNA: TGTGCCAGCACCCCCCGTCGACAAGCGAACACCGGGGAGCTGTTTTTT. This translates into CASTPRRQANTGELFF.

The chain employs TRBV6-1 and TRBJ2-5, with D unclear. CDR1 is MNHNS, CDR2 SASEGT, per germline. Trimming stripped 6 bases from V and 4 bases from J, with 15 bases between. The CDR3 sequence is 14 residues long. The CDR3 DNA reads as TGTGCCAGCAGCACGTCGGACGGCCGAGAGACCCAGTACTTC. Amino acids: CASSTSDGRETQYF.

This clonotype came up many times. The CDR3 region is CASSLSGDMNTEAFF. As DNA, the CDR3 is TGCGCCAGCAGCTTGTCGGGAGACATGAACACTGAAGCTTTCTTT. J is TRBJ1-1 and V is TRBV5-1; D not resolved. Germline assignment: CDR1 SGHRS and CDR2 YFSETQ. CDR3 length: 15 amino acids. Trimming removed 1 base from V and 0 bases from J, with 10 bases in between.

V and J are TRBV28 and TRBJ1-4, with D unresolved. In germline, CDR1 is MDHEN, CDR2 SYDVKM. The V gene lost 8 bases and the J gene lost 3 bases, with 10 bases spanning the gap. The CDR3 sequence is 13 residues long. The CDR3 sequence: CASGSRPNEKLFF. For the CDR3, the DNA is TGTGCCAGCGGCAGCAGACCTAATGAAAAACTGTTTTTT.

This clonotype was seen only a few times. V gene TRBV15 combines with J gene TRBJ2-5; TRBD2 is a possible D gene (6 bases). CDR1 LNHNV and CDR2 YYDKDF come from the germline V gene (reference sequence). This CDR3 has 14 amino acids. The V end lost 7 bases, the J end lost 5 bases, and 17 bases lay between the germline ends. The CDR3: CATTTEGNQETQYF. DNA for the CDR3: TGTGCCACCACAACGGAGGGAAATCAGGAGACCCAGTACTTC.

This clonotype appeared a single time. The J gene is TRBJ2-3, the V gene TRBV4-3; 8 nucleotides line up with TRBD2. CDR3 length: 15 residues. J was trimmed by 0 bases and V by 4 bases; bases with no gene match: 3. Germline CDR1 and CDR2: LGHNA and YSLEER. The DNA for the CDR3 is TGCGCCAGCAGCCGCGCGGGGGGAAGCACAGATACGCAGTATTTT. Translating gives CASSRAGGSTDTQYF.

This clonotype was seen only a few times. The genes are TRBV5-1 and TRBJ2-3; 9 bases agree with TRBD1. This CDR3 spans 16 amino acids. Germline V gene data show CDR1 as SGHRS and CDR2 as YFSETQ. V was clipped by 0 bases and J by 2 bases; unmatched bases: 4. The CDR3 nucleotides read TGCGCCAGCAGCTTGGTACAGGGGGCCCCCACAGATACGCAGTATTTT. Protein product: CASSLVQGAPTDTQYF.

This rearrangement joins TRBV6-5 to TRBJ1-2; maybe TRBD1 (5 bases). Trimming removed 2 bases at V and 5 bases at J, with 9 bases between. There are 13 residues in the CDR3. Germline CDR1 MNHEY, CDR2 SVGAGI. This CDR3 is CASSYEGRYGYTF. CDR3 sequence (DNA): TGTGCCAGCAGTTACGAGGGGAGGTATGGCTACACCTTC.

This clonotype came up a few times. The V gene is TRBV6-5, the J gene TRBJ2-6; possibly TRBD1 or TRBD2 for D (5 bases each). The CDR3 totals 17 residues. Germline assignment: CDR1 MNHEY and CDR2 SVGAGI. V lost 0 bases and J lost 2, with 11 bases in between. The CDR3 DNA sequence: TGTGCCAGCAGTTACTCGAGGGGACGTACTGGGGCCAACGTCCTGACTTTC. Its translation: CASSYSRGRTGANVLTF.

CDR3 sequence reads: CSAHGQGYEQYF. The CDR3 nucleotides are TGCAGTGCTCACGGACAGGGCTACGAGCAGTACTTC. The chain uses TRBV20-1 and TRBJ2-7; 8 bases align to TRBD1. CDR1 is DFQATT and CDR2 is SNEGSKA in the germline V gene (reference sequence). CDR3 length: 12 amino acids. Trimming at V came to 5 bases and at J to 3 bases, leaving 3 bases not matched to a gene.